This T cell receptor beta chain was observed in a study of blood T cell repertoires in COVID-19. Germline V gene data show CDR1 as MNHNY and CDR2 as SVGAGI (reference sequence). This CDR3 is built from 16 residues. Losses at the gene ends were 5 bases for V and 0 bases for J; bases not matched to a gene: 9. The method was immunoSEQ multiplex PCR; TCRdb's version includes in-frame clones alone and lacks a portion of them. The table records 150,000 or so clones, around 87% of them present only once. This rearrangement joins TRBV6-6 to TRBJ2-7, with 8 bases aligning to TRBD1. The sequence was collected from a young man with COVID-19, enrolled during active disease. Input material: peripheral blood. This chain's CDR3 is CASSPLTGESSYEQYF. The CDR3 nucleotides read TGTGCCAGCAGTCCACTGACAGGGGAAAGCTCCTACGAGCAGTACTTC.